These 11 T cell receptor beta chains came from one sample sequenced in a study of control samples from healthy donors and cancer patients. Here immunoSEQ multiplex PCR was the method, and the copy in TCRdb shows in-frame clones only, minus some. The sample holds 150,000 to 200,000 clones; roughly 88% are singletons and the top ten take roughly 1.7%. Sequencing input: blood. The receptor set was obtained from a man between 18 and 29 years old in good health.

The rearrangement links TRBV3-1 (or the pseudogene TRBV3-2) to TRBJ1-3; TRBD1 matches at 7 bases. The V segment lost 2 bases and the J segment 2 bases; nucleotides outside the gene matches: 6. The CDR3 spans 16 residues. CDR1 LGHDT and CDR2 YNNKEL come from the germline V gene (reference sequence). CDR3 protein: CASSQLYRGPGNTIYF. In DNA form, the CDR3 reads TGTGCCAGCAGCCAACTTTACAGGGGTCCTGGAAACACCATATATTTT.

This rearrangement joins TRBV19 to TRBJ2-1; 7 positions match TRBD2. V lost 8 bases and J lost 10; bases outside the gene matches: 17. From germline, CDR1 is LNHDA and CDR2 SQIVND (reference sequence). The CDR3 is made up of 15 amino acids. Written as DNA, the CDR3 is TGTGCCAGTCGAAAACACCGGGGCGAGGGAGGGGAGCAGTTCTTC. Encoded protein: CASRKHRGEGGEQFF. Using reference TRBV19 and TRBJ2-1 for the parts outside the CDR3, the full variable domain is DGGITQSPKYLFRKEGQNVTLSCEQNLNHDAMYWYRQDPGQGLRLIYYSQIVNDFQKGDIAEGYSVSREKKESFPLTVTSAQKNPTAFYLCASRKHRGEGGEQFFGPGTRLTVL.

This rearrangement joins TRBV7-2 to TRBJ1-2, with unresolved D. Trimming cost V 1 base and J 5 bases, with 8 bases left between them. This CDR3 is 13 amino acids long. CDR1 and CDR2 (germline): SGHTA, FQGNSA. As DNA, the CDR3 is TGTGCCAGCAGCTTAGGGTTACAGTATGGCTACACCTTC. It encodes CASSLGLQYGYTF.

The chain recombines TRBV6-2 or TRBV6-3 with TRBJ2-6; D is ambiguous. The V and J ends lost 5 bases and 7 bases respectively, with 12 bases between them. Germline CDR1 is MNHEY and CDR2 is SVGEGT. The CDR3 consists of 14 residues. The CDR3 is CASSPPGSANVLTF. The CDR3 DNA sequence: TGTGCCAGCAGTCCCCCAGGTTCTGCCAACGTCCTGACTTTC.

The V gene is TRBV18, the J gene TRBJ2-7, with D unresolved. The CDR3 runs to 16 residues. Germline lookup yields CDR1 KGHSH and CDR2 LQKENI. V was cut by 0 bases and J by 0 bases, with 12 bases left in between. The CDR3 DNA is TGTGCCAGCTCACCACCACCCAGGACCATCTCCTACGAGCAGTACTTC. It is translated as CASSPPPRTISYEQYF.

This clone has a handful of counts. This chain links TRBV30 with TRBJ2-7; 7 bases are a match to TRBD2. The CDR3 consists of 14 residues. V lost 3 bases and J lost 3; bases outside the gene matches: 8. Germline CDR1 GTSNPN, CDR2 SVGIG (reference sequence). CDR3: CAWSPWGGDYEQYF. The CDR3 region has the DNA TGTGCCTGGAGCCCCTGGGGGGGGGACTACGAGCAGTACTTC.

The chain has TRBV28 and TRBJ1-5; D is unresolved. CDR3 length: 17 amino acids. Trimming took 2 bases from V and 0 from J, leaving 14 bases between them. Looked up from germline, CDR1 is MDHEN and CDR2 is SYDVKM. The CDR3 reads CASSLMSIGVSNQPQHF. The CDR3 DNA sequence: TGTGCCAGCAGTTTAATGAGTATAGGAGTTAGCAATCAGCCCCAGCATTTT. The variable domain in full, with the rest retrieved from reference TRBV28 and TRBJ1-5, is DVKVTQSSRYLVKRTGEKVFLECVQDMDHENMFWYRQDPGLGLRLIYFSYDVKMKEKGDIPEGYSVSREKKERFSLILESASTNQTSMYLCASSLMSIGVSNQPQHFGDGTRLSIL.

The genes are TRBV6-5 and TRBJ2-7, with 7 bases aligning to TRBD1. V shed 4 bases, J shed 5 bases, and the junction held 8 bases outside the gene matches. Looked up from germline, CDR1 is MNHEY and CDR2 is SVGAGI. CDR3 length equals 14 residues. The CDR3 sequence is CASSSRQGVHEQYF. The DNA of the CDR3 is TGTGCCAGCAGTTCCCGACAGGGAGTCCACGAGCAGTACTTC.

The gene calls are TRBV7-6 and TRBJ2-1; D is unclear. V was pared by 3 bases and J by 6 bases, with 15 bases between. The CDR3 loop spans 15 amino acids. Germline loops: CDR1 SGHVS, CDR2 FNYEAQ. CDR3 bases: TGTGCCAGCAGCTTTGTTAGCAATAGTGGCAATGAGCAGTTCTTC. Amino acid sequence: CASSFVSNSGNEQFF.

The chain couples TRBV6-5 to TRBJ2-5; 7 nucleotides match TRBD2. The V gene's germline CDR1 is MNHEY and CDR2 SVGAGI. The CDR3 is 13 residues long. J gave up 5 bases and V 6 bases, and 6 bases lay outside the gene matches. The CDR3, as DNA: TGTGCCAGCAGCTTGGGGGGGGTGGAGACCCAGTACTTC. Protein: CASSLGGVETQYF.

This sequence joins TRBV6-5 and TRBJ2-5; 7 bases match TRBD1. Germline loops: CDR1 MNHEY, CDR2 SVGAGI. The ends lost 0 bases at V and 5 bases at J; junction bases unmatched: 6. The CDR3 covers 15 residues. As DNA, the CDR3 is TGTGCCAGCAGTTACTCTACAGGGGCGAGGGAGACCCAGTACTTC. Translating gives CASSYSTGARETQYF.